The following is a TCR beta chain sequence with its context. Its antigen target is currently unknown. Per-base quality was not reported, and no clone a single base away is much larger than it. The library was prepared using PCR. Sequenced on an Illumina HiSeq 2500. TCR library preparation used molecular barcoding, with unique molecular identifiers applied to normalize quantification of the TCRbeta repertoire. TCRdb took the public reads, trimmed them with fastp at Q25, ran MiXCR for clone calling and kept in-frame beta chains. Rows are unified per CDR3 protein, each entry keeping the most common DNA and genes. In this sample the table shows about 410,000 distinct CDR3 sequences, around 21% of which occur a single time. About 3.8% of the sample comes from the top ten. The germline V gene supplies CDR1 SGHRS and CDR2 YFSETQ. The CDR3 has 14 amino acids, counting the end cysteine and phenylalanine. Left in the record is the CDR3 DNA by itself, 42 bases read in frame from the first base. V and J are trimmed by 4 bases and 6 bases, and the gene matches miss 5 bases of the junction.

This sample is part of a study of T-cell reconstitution after alpha-beta-depleted transplantation in children (dated by TCRdb to 2016 to 2018). With regard to the full study: Using TCR repertoire profiling, the study followed T-cell immune reconstitution in a quantitative way in children after TCRalphabeta/CD19-depleted allogeneic hematopoietic cell transplantation.

The TCR originated in a human donor who donated a stem cell graft to a child with acute myeloid leukemia. Source: PBMCs from the stem cell graft donor, taken from the stem cell graft. The rearrangement joined TRBV5-1 to TRBJ1-2; 11 of the junction bases match TRBD1. Here is the DNA: TGCGCCAGCAGCCGGGACAGGGGGGACAATGGCTACACCTTC. The encoded protein is CASSRDRGDNGYTF.